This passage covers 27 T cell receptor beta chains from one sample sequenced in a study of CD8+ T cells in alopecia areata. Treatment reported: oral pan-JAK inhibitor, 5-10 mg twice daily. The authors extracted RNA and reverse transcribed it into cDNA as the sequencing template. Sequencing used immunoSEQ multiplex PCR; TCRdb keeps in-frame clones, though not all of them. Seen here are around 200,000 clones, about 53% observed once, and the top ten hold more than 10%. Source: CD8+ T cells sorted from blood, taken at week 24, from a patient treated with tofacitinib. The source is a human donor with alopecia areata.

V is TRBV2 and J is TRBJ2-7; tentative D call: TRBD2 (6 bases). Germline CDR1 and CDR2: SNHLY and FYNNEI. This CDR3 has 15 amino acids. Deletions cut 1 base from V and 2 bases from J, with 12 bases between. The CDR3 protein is CASSEGDFLTYEQYF. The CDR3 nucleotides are TGTGCCAGCAGTGAAGGGGACTTTCTCACCTACGAGCAGTACTTC.

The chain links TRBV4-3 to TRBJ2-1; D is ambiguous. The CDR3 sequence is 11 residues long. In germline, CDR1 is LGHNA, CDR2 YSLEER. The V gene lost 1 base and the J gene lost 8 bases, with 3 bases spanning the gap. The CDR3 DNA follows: TGCGCCAGCAGCCAAGCTGATGAGCAGTTCTTC. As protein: CASSQADEQFF.

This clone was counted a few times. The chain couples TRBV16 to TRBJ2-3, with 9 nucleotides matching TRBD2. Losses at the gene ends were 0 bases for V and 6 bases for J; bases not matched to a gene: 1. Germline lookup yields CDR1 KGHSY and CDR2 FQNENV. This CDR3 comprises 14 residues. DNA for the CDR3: TGTGCCAGCAGCCAATCGCTAGCGGGGGATACGCAGTATTTT. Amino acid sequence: CASSQSLAGDTQYF.

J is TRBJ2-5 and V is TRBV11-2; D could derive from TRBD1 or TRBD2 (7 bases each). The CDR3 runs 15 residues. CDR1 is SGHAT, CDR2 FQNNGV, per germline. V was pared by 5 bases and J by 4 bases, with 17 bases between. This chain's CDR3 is CASSLPTGEGETQYF. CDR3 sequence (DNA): TGTGCCAGCAGCCTCCCCACAGGGGAGGGAGAGACCCAGTACTTC.

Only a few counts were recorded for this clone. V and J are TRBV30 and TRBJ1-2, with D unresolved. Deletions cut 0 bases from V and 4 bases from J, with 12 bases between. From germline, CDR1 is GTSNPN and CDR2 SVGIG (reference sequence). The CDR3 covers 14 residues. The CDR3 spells CAWSVDRGLYGYTF. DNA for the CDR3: TGTGCCTGGAGTGTGGACCGAGGTCTCTATGGCTACACCTTC.

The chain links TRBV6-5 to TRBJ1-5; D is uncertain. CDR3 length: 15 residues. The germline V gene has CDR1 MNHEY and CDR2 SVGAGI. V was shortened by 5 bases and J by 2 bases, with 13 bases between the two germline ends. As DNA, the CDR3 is TGTGCCAGCAGTCCCGACATGGATCGCAATCAGCCCCAGCATTTT. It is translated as CASSPDMDRNQPQHF.

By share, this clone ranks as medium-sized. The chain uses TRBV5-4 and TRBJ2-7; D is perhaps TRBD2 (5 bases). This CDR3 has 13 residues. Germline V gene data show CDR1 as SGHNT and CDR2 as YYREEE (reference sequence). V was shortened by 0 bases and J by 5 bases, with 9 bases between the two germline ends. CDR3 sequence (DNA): TGTGCCAGCAGCTTGGTCCCGAGGGACGAGCAGTACTTC. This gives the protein CASSLVPRDEQYF.

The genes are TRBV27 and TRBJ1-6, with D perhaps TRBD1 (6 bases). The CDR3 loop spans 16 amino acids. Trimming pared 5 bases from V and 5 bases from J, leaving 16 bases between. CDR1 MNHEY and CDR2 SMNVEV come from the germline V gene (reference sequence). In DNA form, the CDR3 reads TGTGCCAGCAGTCTAGGCCTACAGGGCCATAATTCACCCCTCCACTTT. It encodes CASSLGLQGHNSPLHF.

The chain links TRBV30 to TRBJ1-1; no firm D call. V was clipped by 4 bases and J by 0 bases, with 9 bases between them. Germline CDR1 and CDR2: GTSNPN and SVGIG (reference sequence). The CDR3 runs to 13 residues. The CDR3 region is CAWNQEMNTEAFF. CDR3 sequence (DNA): TGTGCCTGGAACCAGGAGATGAACACTGAAGCTTTCTTT.

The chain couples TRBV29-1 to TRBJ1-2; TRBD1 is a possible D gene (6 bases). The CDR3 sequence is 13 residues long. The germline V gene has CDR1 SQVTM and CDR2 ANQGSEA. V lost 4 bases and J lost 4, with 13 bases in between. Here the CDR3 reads CSVGAGDFYGYTF. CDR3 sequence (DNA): TGCAGCGTTGGAGCAGGGGACTTCTATGGCTACACCTTC.

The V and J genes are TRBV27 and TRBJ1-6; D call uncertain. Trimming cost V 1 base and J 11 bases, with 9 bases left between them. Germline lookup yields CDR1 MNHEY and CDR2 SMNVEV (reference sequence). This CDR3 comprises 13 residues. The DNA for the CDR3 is TGTGCCAGCAGTTTATATCCGAATCCACCCCTCCACTTT. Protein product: CASSLYPNPPLHF.

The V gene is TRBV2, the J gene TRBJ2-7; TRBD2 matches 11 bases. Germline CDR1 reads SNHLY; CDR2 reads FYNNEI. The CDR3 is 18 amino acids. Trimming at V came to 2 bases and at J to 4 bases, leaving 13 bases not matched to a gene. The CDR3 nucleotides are TGTGCCAGCAGTGAAAGGGATCTAGCGGGGGGCCTCCCTTACGAGCAGTACTTC. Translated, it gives CASSERDLAGGLPYEQYF.

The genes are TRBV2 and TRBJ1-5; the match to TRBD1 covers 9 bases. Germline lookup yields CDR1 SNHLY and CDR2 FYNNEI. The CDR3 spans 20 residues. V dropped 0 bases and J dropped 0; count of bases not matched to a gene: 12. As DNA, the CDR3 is TGTGCCAGCAGTGAAGCGGGGTCGGGACAGGGAGTTTATAGCAATCAGCCCCAGCATTTT. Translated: CASSEAGSGQGVYSNQPQHF.

This CDR3 is CASSQSWRGPESRYF. DNA of the CDR3: TGCGCCAGCAGTCAGTCCTGGCGGGGACCTGAGTCAAGGTACTTC. The genes are TRBV23-1 and TRBJ2-7; weak D call: TRBD2 (6 bases). TRBV23-1 is annotated as an ORF whose role is uncertain. Trimming shortened V by 3 bases and J by 12 bases, and 24 bases separated the two germline ends. The CDR3 sequence is 15 residues long.

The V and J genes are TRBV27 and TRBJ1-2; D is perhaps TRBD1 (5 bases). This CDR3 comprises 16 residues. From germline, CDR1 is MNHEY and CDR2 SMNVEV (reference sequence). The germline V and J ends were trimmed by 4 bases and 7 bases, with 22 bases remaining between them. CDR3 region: CASSSSGGFGRFGYTF. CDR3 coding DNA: TGTGCCAGCAGTTCGTCCGGGGGGTTTGGAAGGTTTGGCTACACCTTC.

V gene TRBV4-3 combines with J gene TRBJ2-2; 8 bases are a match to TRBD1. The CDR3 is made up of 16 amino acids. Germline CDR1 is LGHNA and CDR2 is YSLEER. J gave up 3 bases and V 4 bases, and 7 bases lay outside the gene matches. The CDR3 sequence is CASSRLTGEDTGELFF. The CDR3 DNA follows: TGCGCCAGCAGCCGATTGACAGGGGAAGACACCGGGGAGCTGTTTTTT.

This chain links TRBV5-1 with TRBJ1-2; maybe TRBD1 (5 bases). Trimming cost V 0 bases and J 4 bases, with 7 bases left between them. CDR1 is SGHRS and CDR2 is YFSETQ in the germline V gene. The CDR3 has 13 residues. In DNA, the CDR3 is TGCGCCAGCAGCTTGGAGACAGCCTATGGCTACACCTTC. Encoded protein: CASSLETAYGYTF.

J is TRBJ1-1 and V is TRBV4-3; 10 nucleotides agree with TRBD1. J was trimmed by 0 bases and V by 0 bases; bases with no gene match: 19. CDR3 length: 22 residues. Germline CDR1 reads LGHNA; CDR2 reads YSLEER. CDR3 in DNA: TGCGCCAGCAGCCAAGACGCGCCAGGGACAGGGGAGTTTGGAGGCCTGAACACTGAAGCTTTCTTT. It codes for CASSQDAPGTGEFGGLNTEAFF.

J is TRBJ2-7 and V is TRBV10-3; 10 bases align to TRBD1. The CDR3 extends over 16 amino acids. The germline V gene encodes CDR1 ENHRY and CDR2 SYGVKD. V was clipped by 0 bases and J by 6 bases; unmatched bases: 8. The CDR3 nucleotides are TGTGCCATCAGTGAGTCGAAGGGGACAGGGGCGGGCGAGCAGTACTTC. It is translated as CAISESKGTGAGEQYF.

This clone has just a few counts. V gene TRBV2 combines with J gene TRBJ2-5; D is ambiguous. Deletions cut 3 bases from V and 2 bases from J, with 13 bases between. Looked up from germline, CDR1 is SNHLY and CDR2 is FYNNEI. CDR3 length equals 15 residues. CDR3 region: CASSEYRRNQETQYF. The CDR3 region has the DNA TGTGCCAGCAGTGAGTACCGCAGAAATCAAGAGACCCAGTACTTC. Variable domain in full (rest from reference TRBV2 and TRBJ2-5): EPEVTQTPSHQVTQMGQEVILRCVPISNHLYFYWYRQILGQKVEFLVSFYNNEISEKSEIFDDQFSVERPDGSNFTLKIRSTKLEDSAMYFCASSEYRRNQETQYFGPGTRLLVL.

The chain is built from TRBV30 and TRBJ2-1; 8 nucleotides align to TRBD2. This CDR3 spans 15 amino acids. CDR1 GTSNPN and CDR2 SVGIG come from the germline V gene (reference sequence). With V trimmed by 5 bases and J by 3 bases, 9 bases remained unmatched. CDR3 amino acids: CAWDRGSGVYNEQFF. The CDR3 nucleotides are TGTGCCTGGGACCGGGGTAGCGGGGTCTACAATGAGCAGTTCTTC.

CDR3 protein: CATSGSRAPNYGYTF. The CDR3, as DNA: TGTGCCACCAGCGGAAGCCGGGCCCCAAACTATGGCTACACCTTC. This chain joins TRBV15 and TRBJ1-2; D remains ambiguous. Germline lookup yields CDR1 LNHNV and CDR2 YYDKDF (reference sequence). The CDR3 loop spans 15 amino acids. With 5 bases removed from V and 2 bases from J, the gap between germline ends came to 15 bases.

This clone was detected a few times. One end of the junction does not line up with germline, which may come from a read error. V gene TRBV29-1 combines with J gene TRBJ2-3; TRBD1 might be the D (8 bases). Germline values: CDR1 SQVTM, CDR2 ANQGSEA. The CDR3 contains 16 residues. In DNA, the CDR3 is TGCAGCGCTGAAGCGGGGCAGGGGGCTTACACAGATACGCAGTATTTT. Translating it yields CSAEAGQGAYTDTQYF.

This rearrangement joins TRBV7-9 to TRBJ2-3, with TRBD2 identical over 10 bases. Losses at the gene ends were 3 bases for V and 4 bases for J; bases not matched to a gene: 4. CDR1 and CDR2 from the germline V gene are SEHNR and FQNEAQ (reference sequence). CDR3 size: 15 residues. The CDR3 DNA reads TGTGCCAGCAGCTTCAAAGCGGGGGGGCCAGATACGCAGTATTTT. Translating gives CASSFKAGGPDTQYF. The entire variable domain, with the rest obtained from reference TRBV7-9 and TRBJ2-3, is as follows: DTGVSQNPRHKITKRGQNVTFRCDPISEHNRLYWYRQTLGQGPEFLTYFQNEAQLEKSRLLSDRFSAERPKGSFSTLEIQRTEQGDSAMYLCASSFKAGGPDTQYFGPGTRLTVL.

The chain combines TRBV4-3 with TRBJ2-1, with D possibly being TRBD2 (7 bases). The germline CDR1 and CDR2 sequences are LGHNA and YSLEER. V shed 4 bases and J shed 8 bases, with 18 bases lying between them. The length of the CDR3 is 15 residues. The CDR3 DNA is TGCGCCAGCAGCCCCGGTTGGGGGGGCAGGGATGAGCAGTTCTTC. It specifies CASSPGWGGRDEQFF.

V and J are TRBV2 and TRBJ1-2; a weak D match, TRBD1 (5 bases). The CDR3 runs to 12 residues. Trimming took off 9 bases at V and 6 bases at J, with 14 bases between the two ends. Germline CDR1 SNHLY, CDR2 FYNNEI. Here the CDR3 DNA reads TGTGCCAGTTGGCCAGGGAATAATGGCTACACCTTC. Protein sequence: CASWPGNNGYTF.

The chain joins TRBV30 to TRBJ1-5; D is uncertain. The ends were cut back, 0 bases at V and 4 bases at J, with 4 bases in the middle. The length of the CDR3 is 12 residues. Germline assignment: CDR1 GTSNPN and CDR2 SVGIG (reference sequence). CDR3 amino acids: CAWSVSNQPQHF. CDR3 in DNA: TGTGCCTGGAGTGTAAGTAATCAGCCCCAGCATTTT.